These T cell receptor beta chains were read from a single sample in a study of T cell responses to AZD1222 COVID-19 vaccine. Generated by immunoSEQ multiplex PCR, the TCRdb table keeps only in-frame clones and is missing some. This sample has 70,000 to 90,000 clones, with 86% found just once. The sequencing used peripheral blood, collected on day 0 of AZD1222 vaccination. The receptors here all came from an adult in good health. Both conserved end residues are part of each CDR3.

>TRBV7-8
CASSLSGGSNQPQHF
>TRBV9
CASSVAAAGEASLAKNIQYF
>TRBV19
CASSMTGGNSPLHF
>TRBV18
CASSPRTGTDEQYF
>TRBV5-1
CASSSGQRTDTQYF
>TRBV7-8
CASSAPTGGGNGYTF
>TRBV5-1
CASSLVAGSGGYTF
>TRBV9
CASSVAGWTSGSFSDCTDTQYF
>TRBV18
CASSPLPGQGVQGGGYTF
>TRBV24-1
CATSFPGPTGTGELFF
>TRBV5-5
CASSLASDTGELFF
>TRBV7-2
CASSSRWAYEQYF
>TRBV28
CASGPQHYEQYF
>TRBV29-1
CSVGQGGETQYF
>TRBV5-1
CASSLRGIAGSDEQYF
>TRBV7-3
CASSTQGGTYEQYF
>TRBV2
CASAHEGGSGNQPQHF
>TRBV11-2
CASSPGGYGGDGYTF
>TRBV20-1
CSASRTSGTDTQYF
>TRBV7-8
CASSQVRYEQFF
>TRBV2
CASNGQGWNQPQHF
>TRBV27
CASSSTSGRAGTQYF
>TRBV27
CASSLVSPTMQETQYF
>TRBV6-1
CASSEFGSPYF
>TRBV4-3
CASSQEGGRNTGELFF
>TRBV7-2
CASSLDSALHF
>TRBV28
CASSYRRALKNTGELFF
>TRBV27
CASSDLSYEQYF
>TRBV30
CAWRTQGVLNTEAFF
>TRBV28
CVSSRRIYEQYF
>TRBV7-8
CASTISEHHGEQYF
>TRBV11-2
CASSLTENNEKLFF
>TRBV6-6
CASGGDTEAFF
>TRBV5-1
CASSLGQNTGELFF
>TRBV5-4
CASSRQLAGGNGELFF